The clone carrying this TCR beta chain was counted once. CDR1 and CDR2 (germline): MNHNS, SASEGT. V lost 8 bases to trimming and J lost 12 bases, with 20 bases between them. The CDR3 sequence is 12 residues long. The record originates from a study of blood T cell repertoires in COVID-19. At the level of the study: Italy, Spain and the United States were the sources of the convalescent and acute COVID-19 samples.

Per the authors' pipeline: By means of reference gene primer amplification, nucleated cell counts were estimated. Profiling relied on immunoSEQ multiplex PCR, and the TCRdb table lists in-frame clones only, not all of them. V and J calls and clone size are those listed in that table; D and trimming were worked out from the DNA. The sample shows some 260,000 clones, about 86% of them seen only once. The chain joins TRBV6-1 to TRBJ2-7; TRBD2 might be the D (6 bases). The sequence derives from a young man with acute COVID-19. The sample comprised PBMCs or T cells enriched from blood (not recorded which). DNA for the CDR3: TGTGCCAGCGCCTCGGGACTGGGCTTAATGTACGTC. This gives the protein CASASGLGLMYV.